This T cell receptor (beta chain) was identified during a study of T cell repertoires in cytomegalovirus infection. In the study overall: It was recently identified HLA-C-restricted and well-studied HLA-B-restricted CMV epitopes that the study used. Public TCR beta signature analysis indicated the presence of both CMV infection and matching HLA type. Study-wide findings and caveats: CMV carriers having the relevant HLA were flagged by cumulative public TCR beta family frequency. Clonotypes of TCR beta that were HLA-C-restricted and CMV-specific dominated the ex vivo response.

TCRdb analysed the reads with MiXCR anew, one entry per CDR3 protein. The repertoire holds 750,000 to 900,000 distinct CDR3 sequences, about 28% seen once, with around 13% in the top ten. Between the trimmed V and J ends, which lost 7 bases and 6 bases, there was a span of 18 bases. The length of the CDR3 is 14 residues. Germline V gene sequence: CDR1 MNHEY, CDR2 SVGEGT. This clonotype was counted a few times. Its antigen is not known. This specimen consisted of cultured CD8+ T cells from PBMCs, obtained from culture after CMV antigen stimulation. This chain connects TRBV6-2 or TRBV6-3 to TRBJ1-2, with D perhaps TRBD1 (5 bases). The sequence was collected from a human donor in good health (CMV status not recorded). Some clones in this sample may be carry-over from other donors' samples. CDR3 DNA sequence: TGTGCCAGCACCGACCCAGGACAACGAGATGGCTACACCTTC. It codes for CASTDPGQRDGYTF.